A selection of T cell receptor beta chains follows, all from one sample in a study of shared clonotypes between healthy human individuals. Data came from immunoSEQ multiplex PCR; TCRdb stores just in-frame clones and leaves some out. The sample lists 230,000 or so clones, about 69% occurring once. Sequencing used memory CD4+ T cells sorted from blood. These receptors all come from a man aged 25 to 40 in good health. CDR3s include the opening cysteine and the closing phenylalanine or tryptophan. Fields, in order: J gene, D gene, clone size, V gene, CDR3 protein, CDR3 DNA. D genes are given only for firm matches. Size tells how often a clone was seen (once, few, many) or the class of an expanded clone, and some rows leave it out.

TRBJ2-1	TRBD2	.	TRBV10-3	CAIRLPGTSGINEQFF	TGTGCCATCAGATTACCCGGGACTAGCGGGATAAATGAGCAGTTCTTC
TRBJ2-7	TRBD2	.	TRBV5-4	CASSLVGRTRDEQYF	TGTGCCAGCAGCTTGGTTGGTCGGACTAGAGACGAGCAGTACTTC
TRBJ2-3	TRBD1	.	TRBV5-4	CASSQQGVRTDTQYF	TGTGCCAGCAGCCAACAGGGGGTCCGCACAGATACGCAGTATTTT
TRBJ2-3	TRBD2	.	TRBV19	CASSIRSGRADTQYF	TGTGCCAGTAGTATAAGAAGCGGGAGAGCAGATACGCAGTATTTT
TRBJ2-2	TRBD1	few	TRBV9	CASSYTPGQGNTGELFF	TGTGCCAGCAGCTATACTCCGGGACAGGGGAACACCGGGGAGCTGTTTTTT
TRBJ2-5	.	.	TRBV7-2	CASSNGLQETQYF	TGTGCCAGCAGCAACGGACTACAAGAGACCCAGTACTTC
TRBJ2-1	.	once	TRBV6-6	CASSQLQGTNYNEQFF	TGTGCCAGCAGTCAATTACAGGGTACCAATTACAATGAGCAGTTCTTC
TRBJ2-5	TRBD1	.	TRBV6-6	CASSYSARGWQETQYF	TGTGCCAGCAGTTACTCGGCCAGGGGGTGGCAAGAGACCCAGTACTTC
TRBJ2-1	TRBD2	.	TRBV5-1	CASSIGLADYNEQFF	TGCGCCAGCAGCATCGGACTAGCAGATTACAATGAGCAGTTCTTC
TRBJ2-1	TRBD2	.	TRBV14	CASSWGLAEVGILTNEQFF	TGTGCCAGCAGCTGGGGACTAGCGGAGGTCGGGATTCTGACGAATGAGCAGTTCTTC
TRBJ2-1	.	few	TRBV14	CASGTTLINEQFF	TGTGCCAGCGGGACGACATTGATCAATGAGCAGTTCTTC
TRBJ2-5	.	.	TRBV5-1	CASRPGGGETQYF	TGCGCCAGCAGGCCAGGGGGAGGAGAGACCCAGTACTTC
TRBJ2-1	TRBD2	.	TRBV18	CASSPLGGYNEQFF	TGTGCCAGCTCACCACTGGGGGGGTACAATGAGCAGTTCTTC
TRBJ2-3	.	.	TRBV7-9	CASSLAITDTQYF	TGTGCCAGCAGCTTGGCCATCACAGATACGCAGTATTTT
TRBJ2-7	.	.	TRBV18	CASSLRDEQYF	TGTGCCAGCTCCCTAAGGGACGAGCAGTACTTC
TRBJ1-4	TRBD1	once	TRBV18	CASSPGTGGEKLFF	TGTGCCAGCTCACCGGGGACAGGGGGAGAAAAACTGTTTTTT
TRBJ2-2	.	.	TRBV14	CASSQAGGTGELFF	TGTGCCAGCAGCCAGGCCGGCGGGACCGGGGAGCTGTTTTTT
TRBJ2-4	.	.	TRBV14	CASSHGQPWENIQYF	TGTGCCAGCAGCCACGGACAACCTTGGGAAAACATTCAGTACTTC
TRBJ2-2	.	.	TRBV9	CASSPLTAGELFF	TGTGCCAGCAGCCCCCTCACGGCCGGGGAGCTGTTTTTT
TRBJ2-1	.	.	TRBV7-6	CASSMNNEQFF	TGTGCCAGCAGCATGAACAATGAGCAGTTCTTC
TRBJ2-7	.	.	TRBV6-1	CASSDYRRTYEQYF	TGTGCCAGCAGTGACTACAGAAGGACCTACGAGCAGTACTTC
TRBJ2-7	TRBD1	once	TRBV10-3	CAISRARGYHEQYF	TGTGCCATCAGTAGAGCCAGGGGGTACCACGAGCAGTACTTC
TRBJ1-4	.	.	TRBV6-1	CASSQAGRLNVKLFF	TGTGCCAGCAGTCAGGCAGGACGACTTAACGTAAAACTGTTTTTT
TRBJ2-7	TRBD1	once	TRBV5-5	CASSSTGYEQYF	TGTGCCAGCAGCTCGACAGGGTACGAGCAGTACTTC
TRBJ1-2	.	.	TRBV19	CASRVPQGGYTF	TGTGCCAGTAGAGTTCCGCAGGGAGGCTACACCTTC
TRBJ2-7	TRBD2	.	TRBV5-1	CASSSGLVETYEQYF	TGCGCCAGCAGCTCGGGACTAGTCGAAACTTACGAGCAGTACTTC
TRBJ2-1	TRBD2	.	TRBV7-3	CASSPSGRGYNEQFF	TGTGCCAGCAGCCCAAGCGGGAGAGGTTACAATGAGCAGTTCTTC